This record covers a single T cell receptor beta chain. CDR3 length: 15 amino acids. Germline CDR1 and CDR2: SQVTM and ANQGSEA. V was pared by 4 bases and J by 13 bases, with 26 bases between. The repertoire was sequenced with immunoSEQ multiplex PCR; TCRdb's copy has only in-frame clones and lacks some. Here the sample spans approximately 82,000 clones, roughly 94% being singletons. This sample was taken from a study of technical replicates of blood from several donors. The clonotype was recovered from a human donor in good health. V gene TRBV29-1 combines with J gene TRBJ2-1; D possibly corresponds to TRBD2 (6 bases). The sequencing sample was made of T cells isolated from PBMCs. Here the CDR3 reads CSVAGVWTDNRPQFF. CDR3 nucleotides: TGCAGCGTTGCGGGGGTCTGGACTGATAATCGACCCCAGTTCTTC.